The 27 T cell receptor beta chains below come from one sample, sequenced in a study of technical replicates of blood from a few donors (dated by TCRdb to 2016 to 2017). The library was built by means of the immunoSEQ multiplex PCR assay. TCRdb obtained this table from immuneACCESS and retained in-frame rearrangements with V and J assigned. These tables miss some clones; where compared with another copy, unresolved V genes account for less than half of the shortfall, and the remainder is unexplained. This sample comprises about 87,000 clones, around 95% of them detected only once. Of the sample, around 0.3% is held by the ten largest clones. The sample comprised T cells isolated from PBMCs. The receptors here all came from a human donor in good health.

The rearrangement uses TRBV19 and TRBJ1-2; 7 bases align to TRBD1. J gave up 4 bases and V 0 bases, and 14 bases lay outside the gene matches. This CDR3 has 18 amino acids. Germline V gives CDR1 LNHDA, CDR2 SQIVND (reference sequence). The CDR3 reads CASSIDHPGTVTGYGYTF. CDR3 in DNA: TGTGCCAGTAGTATAGATCATCCCGGGACAGTAACCGGCTATGGCTACACCTTC.

This chain connects TRBV30 to TRBJ2-7; 8 bases agree with TRBD2. Losses at the gene ends were 5 bases for V and 4 bases for J; bases not matched to a gene: 4. The CDR3 length is 12 residues. Germline values: CDR1 GTSNPN, CDR2 SVGIG (reference sequence). The CDR3 region is CAWDSGNYEQYF. The CDR3 nucleotides are TGTGCCTGGGATAGCGGGAATTACGAGCAGTACTTC.

In its sample, this clone was seen a few times. The CDR3 nucleotides read TGTGCCAGCAGACTAGCGGAGAGCTCCTACGAGCAGTACTTC. Translation: CASRLAESSYEQYF. This chain joins TRBV6-1 and TRBJ2-7; 8 nucleotides match TRBD2. The trim removed 6 bases at V and 0 bases at J, leaving 4 bases unmatched. Germline V lookup: CDR1 MNHNS, CDR2 SASEGT. The CDR3 contains 14 residues.

This chain links TRBV11-3 with TRBJ2-7; D remains unclear. CDR3 length: 12 residues. CDR1 SGHNT and CDR2 YENEEA come from the germline V gene. The V end was cut by 2 bases, the J end by 3 bases, with 5 bases between. DNA of the CDR3: TGTGCCAGCAGCTTACTCAGCTACGAGCAGTACTTC. Translating gives CASSLLSYEQYF.

The chain carries TRBV4-1 and TRBJ1-5; D remains unclear. The CDR3 covers 17 residues. The V end lost 0 bases, the J end lost 0 bases, and 12 bases lay between the germline ends. The germline CDR1 and CDR2 sequences are MGHRA and YSYEKL. As DNA, the CDR3 is TGCGCCAGCAGCCAAGATTCCGGGGTCAATAGCAATCAGCCCCAGCATTTT. Its protein product is CASSQDSGVNSNQPQHF.

This chain connects TRBV6-5 to TRBJ2-3; 9 nucleotides align to TRBD2. V lost 2 bases to trimming and J lost 1 base; unmatched junction nucleotides: 1. Germline CDR1 is MNHEY and CDR2 is SVGAGI. The CDR3 covers 15 residues. The CDR3 nucleotides read TGTGCCAGCAGTTACGGCGGGAGGGGCACAGATACGCAGTATTTT. This encodes CASSYGGRGTDTQYF.

The rearrangement joins TRBV2 to TRBJ2-6, with 10 nucleotides matching TRBD1. The CDR3 consists of 15 residues. From germline, CDR1 is SNHLY and CDR2 FYNNEI. The V gene end was trimmed by 6 bases and the J gene end by 2 bases; junction bases not matched to a gene: 1. CDR3 region: CASRGTGAGANVLTF. The CDR3 DNA reads TGTGCCAGCAGGGGGACAGGGGCTGGGGCCAACGTCCTGACTTTC.

The genes are TRBV15 and TRBJ2-3; 8 bases agree with TRBD2. Looked up from germline, CDR1 is LNHNV and CDR2 is YYDKDF (reference sequence). Losses at the gene ends were 0 bases for V and 6 bases for J; bases not matched to a gene: 8. The CDR3 is 16 residues long. CDR3 sequence (DNA): TGTGCCACCAGCAGAGACCCCGGGGGGGCCGGGGATACGCAGTATTTT. Amino acid sequence: CATSRDPGGAGDTQYF.

V and J are TRBV28 and TRBJ1-1, with 8 bases lining up with TRBD1. Germline V gives CDR1 MDHEN, CDR2 SYDVKM. The CDR3 loop spans 17 amino acids. V trimming: 7 bases; J trimming: 4 bases; junction bases outside the gene matches: 17. The CDR3 spells CASTQAQGASQGTEAFF. The CDR3 bases are TGTGCCAGCACCCAGGCCCAGGGGGCTAGTCAGGGCACTGAAGCTTTCTTT.

This clone has only one observation. V is TRBV29-1 and J is TRBJ2-1; 11 positions match TRBD1. Trimming at V came to 6 bases and at J to 7 bases, leaving 8 bases not matched to a gene. The CDR3 is made up of 14 amino acids. Looked up from germline, CDR1 is SQVTM and CDR2 is ANQGSEA. CDR3 sequence reads: CSVQDRGHLNEQFF. The CDR3 DNA reads TGCAGCGTACAGGACAGGGGGCATTTGAATGAGCAGTTCTTC.

V gene TRBV6-1 combines with J gene TRBJ2-7; 7 nucleotides line up with TRBD1. This CDR3 spans 14 amino acids. Germline CDR1 and CDR2: MNHNS and SASEGT. With V trimmed by 6 bases and J by 0 bases, 5 bases remained unmatched. CDR3: CASRPQGSSYEQYF. CDR3 nucleotide sequence: TGTGCCAGCAGACCACAGGGGAGCTCCTACGAGCAGTACTTC.

This chain connects TRBV4-1 to TRBJ2-2, with 10 bases fitting TRBD2. Germline V gives CDR1 MGHRA, CDR2 YSYEKL. The J segment lost 7 bases and the V segment lost 1 base, leaving 6 bases of the junction unmatched. The CDR3 length is 16 residues. CDR3 residues: CASSQGLAGVHGELFF. The CDR3 DNA follows: TGCGCCAGCAGCCAAGGGCTAGCGGGAGTACACGGGGAGCTGTTTTTT.

The gene calls are TRBV5-1 and TRBJ2-3; 13 nucleotides align to TRBD2. Looked up from germline, CDR1 is SGHRS and CDR2 is YFSETQ. The V segment lost 8 bases and the J segment 5 bases; nucleotides outside the gene matches: 8. This CDR3 is 15 amino acids long. The CDR3 protein is CASRTSGSLVDTQYF. The CDR3 DNA sequence: TGCGCCAGTCGGACTAGCGGGAGTCTGGTAGATACGCAGTATTTT.

This clone has just one count. The same CDR3 arises from other DNA sequences in this sample as well. J is TRBJ1-1 and V is TRBV5-6; 7 bases fit TRBD1. The CDR3 totals 17 residues. Unmatched junction bases numbered 14, after V lost 3 bases and J lost 3 bases. Germline V gene data show CDR1 as SGHDT and CDR2 as YYEEEE. This chain's CDR3 is CASSSFGTGVLDTEAFF. In DNA form, the CDR3 reads TGTGCCAGCAGCTCGTTCGGAACAGGGGTTTTGGACACTGAAGCTTTCTTT.

The chain has TRBV5-1 and TRBJ2-1, with TRBD1 identical over 9 bases. The J segment lost 4 bases and the V segment lost 2 bases, leaving 10 bases of the junction unmatched. Germline-derived CDR1 and CDR2 are SGHRS and YFSETQ. CDR3 size: 17 residues. The CDR3 coding sequence is TGCGCCAGCAGCTTACAATTGGGGACAGGGAAATACAATGAGCAGTTCTTC. Translating gives CASSLQLGTGKYNEQFF.

This chain links TRBV19 with TRBJ2-3, with D hard to call. CDR3 length equals 13 residues. The V end lost 4 bases, the J end lost 7 bases, and 12 bases lay between the germline ends. The V gene's germline CDR1 is LNHDA and CDR2 SQIVND (reference sequence). This chain's CDR3 is CASSTTTQNTQYF. CDR3 in DNA: TGTGCCAGTAGTACGACGACTCAAAATACGCAGTATTTT.

J is TRBJ2-3 and V is TRBV27, with D tentatively TRBD2 (6 bases). Germline lookup yields CDR1 MNHEY and CDR2 SMNVEV (reference sequence). Trimming shortened V by 7 bases and J by 8 bases, and 10 bases separated the two germline ends. The CDR3 extends over 11 amino acids. CDR3 sequence (DNA): TGTGCCAGCACCTTGGGGGGTACGCAGTATTTT. Translated: CASTLGGTQYF.

V and J are TRBV30 and TRBJ1-5, with 7 bases matching TRBD1. After removal of 7 bases from V and 3 bases from J, the junction contained 12 bases not matched to a gene. CDR3 length: 15 residues. Germline V gene lookup returns CDR1 GTSNPN and CDR2 SVGIG (reference sequence). CDR3 loop: CASSGTELDNQPQHF. Here the CDR3 DNA reads TGTGCCTCCTCCGGGACAGAGCTAGACAATCAGCCCCAGCATTTT.

V is TRBV2 and J is TRBJ2-1; D is undetermined. Germline V gene data show CDR1 as SNHLY and CDR2 as FYNNEI. Trimming left V 7 bases short and J 4 bases short, with 5 bases between. The CDR3 covers 11 residues. The DNA for the CDR3 is TGTGCCAGCAACTTATACAATGAGCAGTTCTTC. It yields the protein CASNLYNEQFF.

This rearrangement joins TRBV15 to TRBJ2-2, with 9 bases matching TRBD2. There are 17 residues in the CDR3. Germline lookup yields CDR1 LNHNV and CDR2 YYDKDF (reference sequence). J lost 2 bases, V lost 5 bases, and 9 bases had no gene match. The CDR3 bases are TGTGCCACCAGCGGACCCCTAGCGGGAAAAAACACCGGGGAGCTGTTTTTT. Its translation: CATSGPLAGKNTGELFF.

The chain couples TRBV7-9 to TRBJ2-7, with TRBD2 as a possible D gene (5 bases). The CDR3 extends over 14 amino acids. CDR1 and CDR2 (germline): SEHNR, FQNEAQ (reference sequence). With 2 bases removed from V and 1 base from J, the gap between germline ends came to 9 bases. The CDR3 reads CASSLPGSSYEQYF. The DNA for the CDR3 is TGTGCCAGCAGCTTACCGGGGTCGTCCTACGAGCAGTACTTC. Based on the CDR3 plus reference TRBV7-9 and TRBJ2-7, the full variable domain is DTGVSQNPRHKITKRGQNVTFRCDPISEHNRLYWYRQTLGQGPEFLTYFQNEAQLEKSRLLSDRFSAERPKGSFSTLEIQRTEQGDSAMYLCASSLPGSSYEQYFGPGTRLTVT.

The chain has TRBV27 and TRBJ1-5; a weak D match, TRBD1 (6 bases). Trimming took 4 bases from V and 8 from J, leaving 9 bases between them. CDR3 length equals 12 residues. Germline lookup yields CDR1 MNHEY and CDR2 SMNVEV (reference sequence). The chain's CDR3 is CASSSPGEPQHF. In DNA form, the CDR3 reads TGTGCCAGCAGTTCCCCAGGGGAGCCCCAGCATTTT.

The V call is TRBV4-3, the J call TRBJ2-7; 7 bases agree with TRBD1. The CDR3 runs to 15 residues. Per the germline V gene, CDR1 is LGHNA and CDR2 is YSLEER. The V segment lost 0 bases and the J segment 3 bases; nucleotides outside the gene matches: 5. The CDR3 reads CASSQDWTGLYEQYF. The CDR3, as DNA: TGCGCCAGCAGCCAAGATTGGACAGGCCTCTACGAGCAGTACTTC.

This chain links TRBV4-3 with TRBJ2-7; no clear D gene. Trimming stripped 4 bases from V and 5 bases from J, with 12 bases between. Germline loops: CDR1 LGHNA, CDR2 YSLEER. There are 13 residues in the CDR3. The CDR3 DNA reads TGCGCCAGCAGCCTGAGCGAATCCCACGAGCAGTACTTC. Amino acid sequence: CASSLSESHEQYF.

V and J are TRBV9 and TRBJ1-5; 9 bases agree with TRBD1. V was pared by 5 bases and J by 1 base, with 1 base of the junction left unmatched. This CDR3 comprises 14 residues. The germline V gene encodes CDR1 SGDLS and CDR2 YYNGEE. Here the CDR3 DNA reads TGTGCCAGCAGTGGGACAGGGAGCAATCAGCCCCAGCATTTT. Translated: CASSGTGSNQPQHF.

The rearrangement uses TRBV19 and TRBJ2-7; a weak D match, TRBD1 (6 bases). Germline CDR1 is LNHDA and CDR2 is SQIVND (reference sequence). This CDR3 contains 13 residues. Deletions cut 8 bases from V and 7 bases from J, with 18 bases between. The CDR3 DNA reads TGTGCCAGTGCCTTCCTCAGGGGCGATGAGCAGTACTTC. Protein: CASAFLRGDEQYF.

The V call is TRBV6-5, the J call TRBJ2-3; TRBD2 might be the D (5 bases). Germline assignment: CDR1 MNHEY and CDR2 SVGAGI. V was shortened by 2 bases and J by 1 base, with 7 bases between the two germline ends. This CDR3 comprises 14 residues. The CDR3 here is CASSYVGGTDTQYF. CDR3 sequence (DNA): TGTGCCAGCAGTTACGTCGGGGGCACAGATACGCAGTATTTT.